The 14 T cell receptor beta chains below all came from one sample that was sequenced in a study of technical replicates of blood from several donors. Produced via immunoSEQ multiplex PCR; TCRdb's table is partial and in-frame only. Found here are 55,000 to 80,000 clones, about 90% of them singletons; the top ten hold 0.42%. The sequencing input was T cells isolated from PBMCs. The origin of the receptors is a human donor in good health.

The chain couples TRBV7-3 to TRBJ2-1; tentatively, D is TRBD1 (6 bases). Germline values: CDR1 SGHTA, CDR2 FQGTGA. The CDR3 loop spans 19 amino acids. V was clipped by 1 base and J by 1 base, with 20 bases between them. CDR3 loop: CASSLMGAQGWGSYNEQFF. In DNA, the CDR3 is TGTGCCAGCAGCTTAATGGGAGCACAGGGATGGGGTTCCTACAATGAGCAGTTCTTC.

The rearrangement uses TRBV2 and TRBJ1-1, with a tentative D call TRBD1 (5 bases). The V and J ends lost 8 bases and 4 bases respectively, with 14 bases between them. Germline loops: CDR1 SNHLY, CDR2 FYNNEI. CDR3 length: 13 residues. In DNA form, the CDR3 reads TGTGCCAGCGTGGGACTCTCGACCACTGAAGCTTTCTTT. Translating it yields CASVGLSTTEAFF.

This chain uses TRBV7-9 with TRBJ2-2, with 9 bases that match TRBD2. Looked up from germline, CDR1 is SEHNR and CDR2 is FQNEAQ (reference sequence). The CDR3 sequence is 14 residues long. The ends lost 6 bases at V and 6 bases at J; junction bases unmatched: 5. In DNA, the CDR3 is TGTGCCAGCAGAGTTAGCGGGAGCGCCGGGGAGCTGTTTTTT. Translated, it gives CASRVSGSAGELFF.

The CDR3 region has the DNA TGCGCCAGCAGCTCTAACCAGGGCGTCACTGAAGCTTTCTTT. This codes for CASSSNQGVTEAFF. The chain links TRBV5-1 to TRBJ1-1; D possibly corresponds to TRBD1 (5 bases). In germline, CDR1 is SGHRS, CDR2 YFSETQ. The ends were cut back, 3 bases at V and 4 bases at J, with 13 bases in the middle. The CDR3 totals 14 residues.

The CDR3 DNA follows: TGTGCCAGTAGTGGGCCGGGACACAACTCTGGGGCCAACGTCCTGACTTTC. It codes for CASSGPGHNSGANVLTF. The chain joins TRBV19 to TRBJ2-6; perhaps TRBD1 as D (6 bases). The V gene's germline CDR1 is LNHDA and CDR2 SQIVND (reference sequence). The CDR3 runs 17 residues. V was pared by 5 bases and J by 0 bases, with 14 bases between.

V gene TRBV2 combines with J gene TRBJ1-1; tentatively, D is TRBD1 (6 bases). CDR3 length: 14 residues. V shed 7 bases and J shed 5 bases, with 17 bases lying between them. The germline V gene encodes CDR1 SNHLY and CDR2 FYNNEI. The CDR3 sequence: CASNLGQRRTEAFF. The CDR3 DNA reads as TGTGCCAGCAACCTCGGACAGAGGAGAACTGAAGCTTTCTTT. The entire variable domain, with the rest obtained from reference TRBV2 and TRBJ1-1, is as follows: EPEVTQTPSHQVTQMGQEVILRCVPISNHLYFYWYRQILGQKVEFLVSFYNNEISEKSEIFDDQFSVERPDGSNFTLKIRSTKLEDSAMYFCASNLGQRRTEAFFGQGTRLTVV.

The chain recombines TRBV7-8 with TRBJ2-7; D is undetermined. CDR3 length equals 14 residues. The ends were cut back, 1 base at V and 3 bases at J, with 10 bases in the middle. Germline values: CDR1 SGHVS, CDR2 FQNEAQ. The DNA for the CDR3 is TGTGCCAGCAGCTTAGTTCAGTTAAACTACGAGCAGTACTTC. Its translation: CASSLVQLNYEQYF.

The chain combines TRBV2 with TRBJ2-6; no definite D call. The CDR3 extends over 15 amino acids. Per germline, CDR1 SNHLY and CDR2 FYNNEI. Between the trimmed V and J ends, which lost 1 base and 0 bases, there was a span of 4 bases. CDR3 nucleotides: TGTGCCAGCAGTGAAGGGCACTCTGGGGCCAACGTCCTGACTTTC. Amino acid sequence: CASSEGHSGANVLTF.

V usage is TRBV9 and J usage is TRBJ2-7; 9 nucleotides align to TRBD2. CDR1 SGDLS and CDR2 YYNGEE come from the germline V gene. Trimming took 4 bases from V and 0 from J; bases not matched to a gene: 5. The CDR3 extends over 15 amino acids. CDR3 nucleotide sequence: TGTGCCAGCAGCAGCGGGGGGCAGTTCTCCTACGAGCAGTACTTC. Translated: CASSSGGQFSYEQYF.

The chain has TRBV6-5 and TRBJ1-2; D is uncertain. The CDR3 loop spans 16 amino acids. Per germline, CDR1 MNHEY and CDR2 SVGAGI. V gave up 2 bases and J gave up 0 bases, with 13 bases separating them. The CDR3 spells CASSYHHGLANYGYTF. DNA of the CDR3: TGTGCCAGCAGTTACCACCACGGGTTAGCTAACTATGGCTACACCTTC.

The rearrangement uses TRBV27 and TRBJ1-2; 10 nucleotides line up with TRBD1. Germline assignment: CDR1 MNHEY and CDR2 SMNVEV (reference sequence). The length of the CDR3 is 17 residues. V lost 5 bases and J lost 4; bases outside the gene matches: 13. The CDR3 sequence is CASSPTRRQGAIYGYTF. The CDR3, as DNA: TGTGCCAGCAGTCCGACCCGGCGACAGGGGGCGATCTATGGCTACACCTTC.

CDR3 loop: CASSVVGACEKLFF. CDR3 in DNA: TGTGCCAGCAGCGTAGTGGGGGCTTGTGAAAAACTGTTTTTT. The J gene is TRBJ1-4, the V gene TRBV9; weak D call: TRBD1 (6 bases). Germline loops: CDR1 SGDLS, CDR2 YYNGEE. Between the trimmed V and J ends, which lost 0 bases and 7 bases, there was a span of 10 bases. CDR3 length equals 14 residues. The complete variable domain, with remaining parts taken from reference TRBV9 and TRBJ1-4, reads DSGVTQTPKHLITATGQRVTLRCSPRSGDLSVYWYQQSLDQGLQFLIQYYNGEERAKGNILERFSAQQFPDLHSELNLSSLELGDSALYFCASSVVGACEKLFFGSGTQLSVL.

The chain carries TRBV27 and TRBJ2-7, with 11 bases aligning to TRBD2. The CDR3 loop spans 14 amino acids. Germline V gene data show CDR1 as MNHEY and CDR2 as SMNVEV (reference sequence). Unmatched junction bases numbered 6, after V lost 8 bases and J lost 3 bases. As DNA, the CDR3 is TGTGCCAGCTCAGGGGGGACTAGCGGCTACGAGCAGTACTTC. It specifies CASSGGTSGYEQYF.

V is TRBV6-6 and J is TRBJ2-3, with D perhaps matching TRBD1 (6 bases). The V end was cut by 2 bases, the J end by 0 bases, with 9 bases between. The CDR3 has 15 residues. Germline-derived CDR1 and CDR2 are MNHNY and SVGAGI (reference sequence). CDR3 bases: TGTGCCAGCAGTTACCAGGGGTTCAGCACAGATACGCAGTATTTT. Encoded protein: CASSYQGFSTDTQYF.